The 14 T cell receptor beta chains below all came from one sample that was sequenced in a study of cytomegalovirus exposure and HLA in healthy donors. The PCR employed 60 Vbeta primers together with 13 Jbeta primers. The data were produced by immunoSEQ multiplex PCR, yet TCRdb's version contains in-frame clones alone and is incomplete. The sample records 250,000 to 350,000 clones, just over 70% being singletons. Material for sequencing was PBMCs. These receptors were obtained from a female donor in good health and CMV-seronegative.

The chain joins TRBV11-3 to TRBJ1-1; D is possibly TRBD1 (5 bases). Trimming pared 5 bases from V and 4 bases from J, leaving 14 bases between. The CDR3 has 14 residues. Germline V CDR1 and CDR2: SGHNT, YENEEA. The CDR3 sequence is CASSPPQGGTEAFF. CDR3 nucleotides: TGTGCCAGCAGCCCGCCTCAGGGAGGCACTGAAGCTTTCTTT. The entire variable domain, with the rest obtained from reference TRBV11-3 and TRBJ1-1, is as follows: EAGVVQSPRYKIIEKKQPVAFWCNPISGHNTLYWYLQNLGQGPELLIRYENEEAVDDSQLPKDRFSAERLKGVDSTLKIQPAELGDSAVYLCASSPPQGGTEAFFGQGTRLTVV.

The CDR3 spells CASSANLAGLDNEQFF. The CDR3 DNA reads TGTGCCAGCTCAGCTAACCTAGCGGGACTTGACAATGAGCAGTTCTTC. J is TRBJ2-1 and V is TRBV18; 9 nucleotides agree with TRBD2. After removal of 5 bases from V and 5 bases from J, the junction contained 10 bases not matched to a gene. CDR1 KGHSH and CDR2 LQKENI come from the germline V gene. The CDR3 is 16 residues long.

This clone was seen only a few times. The chain uses TRBV19 and TRBJ2-7; 7 bases fit TRBD2. Germline V lookup: CDR1 LNHDA, CDR2 SQIVND (reference sequence). The CDR3 consists of 15 residues. V lost 3 bases to trimming and J lost 9 bases; unmatched junction nucleotides: 14. CDR3 region: CASSIPSLGGSVQYF. CDR3 in DNA: TGTGCCAGTAGTATCCCCTCGCTTGGCGGGAGTGTGCAGTACTTC. The full variable domain, its missing parts supplied by reference TRBV19 and TRBJ2-7, is DGGITQSPKYLFRKEGQNVTLSCEQNLNHDAMYWYRQDPGQGLRLIYYSQIVNDFQKGDIAEGYSVSREKKESFPLTVTSAQKNPTAFYLCASSIPSLGGSVQYFGPGTRLTVT.

The chain couples TRBV19 to TRBJ2-5, with D unclear. The tail of the sequence fits TRBJ2-7 better, so the J call may be wrong. The CDR3 length is 12 residues. From germline, CDR1 is LNHDA and CDR2 SQIVND (reference sequence). The CDR3 coding sequence is TGTGCCAGTAGTATATCTGAGTACGAGCAGTACTTC. It yields the protein CASSISEYEQYF.

This clone was counted between two and nine times. This chain uses TRBV6-4 with TRBJ2-3; D gene unclear. Germline V lookup: CDR1 MRHNA, CDR2 SNTAGT. V lost 0 bases and J 0 bases, leaving 7 bases between the germline ends. The CDR3 runs to 15 residues. CDR3 coding DNA: TGTGCCAGCAGTGACTCAGTCGAGAGCACAGATACGCAGTATTTT. This codes for CASSDSVESTDTQYF.

To note about this clone: The sample holds other DNA sequences that translate to the same CDR3. The chain combines TRBV7-9 with TRBJ2-5, with 7 nucleotides matching TRBD1. The length of the CDR3 is 14 residues. Germline CDR1 SEHNR, CDR2 FQNEAQ (reference sequence). Germline trimming cut 4 bases from V and 4 bases from J; bases unmatched to any gene: 6. The CDR3, as DNA: TGTGCCAGCAGCTCACTGACAGGGCGAGAGACCCAGTACTTC. Translation gives CASSSLTGRETQYF. Together with reference TRBV7-9 and TRBJ2-5, the CDR3 gives the full variable domain: DTGVSQNPRHKITKRGQNVTFRCDPISEHNRLYWYRQTLGQGPEFLTYFQNEAQLEKSRLLSDRFSAERPKGSFSTLEIQRTEQGDSAMYLCASSSLTGRETQYFGPGTRLLVL.

The chain has TRBV15 and TRBJ1-1, with D uncertain. The CDR3 extends over 14 amino acids. V was pared by 0 bases and J by 1 base, with 6 bases between. Germline CDR1 reads LNHNV; CDR2 reads YYDKDF (reference sequence). As DNA, the CDR3 is TGTGCCACCAGCAGAGATTCTCGGAACACTGAAGCTTTCTTT. It specifies CATSRDSRNTEAFF.

This clone was counted between two and nine times. A junction end diverges from the germline sequence, so it may reflect a read error. The chain uses TRBV7-9 and TRBJ1-1; 7 nucleotides align to TRBD1. The CDR3 is 15 residues long. The germline gives CDR1 SEHNR, CDR2 FQNEAQ (reference sequence). The CDR3 sequence is CSSSPPLTGHTEAFF. For the CDR3, the DNA is TGTTCCAGCAGTCCACCCTTGACAGGGCACACTGAAGCTTTCTTT.

This clone has a handful of counts. This chain joins TRBV28 and TRBJ1-2; 12 bases line up with TRBD1. J was trimmed by 4 bases and V by 5 bases; bases with no gene match: 11. Germline CDR1 reads MDHEN; CDR2 reads SYDVKM. CDR3 length equals 17 residues. CDR3 coding DNA: TGTGCCAGCAGTAGCCCGGGACAGGGGGCGCCCGGCTATGGCTACACCTTC. Its protein product is CASSSPGQGAPGYGYTF.

The gene calls are TRBV6-5 and TRBJ2-5; TRBD2 matches 8 bases. This CDR3 region has 15 residues. The V gene's germline CDR1 is MNHEY and CDR2 SVGAGI. V shed 2 bases and J 5 bases; nucleotides not matched to a gene: 7. The CDR3 region has the DNA TGTGCCAGCAGTTACCGGCTAGCGGGTGAGGAGACCCAGTACTTC. This codes for CASSYRLAGEETQYF.

CDR3: CATSSPPGQGIQPQHF. CDR3 DNA: TGTGCCACCAGCAGCCCCCCGGGACAGGGGATTCAGCCCCAGCATTTT. The chain recombines TRBV15 with TRBJ1-5; 10 bases agree with TRBD1. The CDR3 covers 16 residues. The ends lost 3 bases at V and 6 bases at J; junction bases unmatched: 8. Germline V gene sequence: CDR1 LNHNV, CDR2 YYDKDF (reference sequence).

The V and J genes are TRBV28 and TRBJ1-1; D unclear. V lost 7 bases and J 5 bases, leaving 8 bases between the germline ends. The length of the CDR3 is 11 residues. Germline values: CDR1 MDHEN, CDR2 SYDVKM. The DNA of the CDR3 is TGTGCCAGCAAGTCCAGGACTGAAGCTTTCTTT. Translating it yields CASKSRTEAFF. The variable domain in full, completed from reference TRBV28 and TRBJ1-1, reads DVKVTQSSRYLVKRTGEKVFLECVQDMDHENMFWYRQDPGLGLRLIYFSYDVKMKEKGDIPEGYSVSREKKERFSLILESASTNQTSMYLCASKSRTEAFFGQGTRLTVV.

This clone was found once. This chain connects TRBV30 to TRBJ1-2; 8 bases agree with TRBD1. Germline V gene sequence: CDR1 GTSNPN, CDR2 SVGIG (reference sequence). The trim removed 0 bases at V and 5 bases at J, leaving 5 bases unmatched. This CDR3 is built from 14 residues. CDR3: CAWSVITGGYGYTF. The CDR3 bases are TGTGCCTGGAGTGTAATCACAGGGGGGTATGGCTACACCTTC.

A few counts support this clone. The chain couples TRBV12-2 to TRBJ2-7; TRBD2, the table's D call, was not compared with the DNA. TRBV12-2 is a pseudogene locus. The CDR3 is 15 residues long. CDR3 bases: TGTGCAAGTCGCTTAGGGGGGGTATTCTCCTACGAGCAGTACTTC. As protein: CASRLGGVFSYEQYF.